Each of the 5 T cell receptor beta chains below was sequenced from the same sample in a study of identical twins. TCRdb reanalysed the 5' RACE reads using MiXCR and keeps one entry per CDR3 protein. The data hold around 1.7 million distinct CDR3 sequences, with roughly a third observed a single time. The sample consisted of cord blood. These receptors were obtained from a newborn girl in good health.

This clonotype was seen a handful of times. V and J are TRBV5-1 and TRBJ2-7, with D uncertain. Trimming removed 0 bases at V and 5 bases at J, with 12 bases between. Germline-derived CDR1 and CDR2 are SGHRS and YFSETQ. The CDR3 is 14 residues long. This CDR3 is CASSLGLSLDEQYF. CDR3 nucleotide sequence: TGCGCCAGCAGCTTGGGGCTTTCCCTCGACGAGCAGTACTTC. Filled out from reference TRBV5-1 and TRBJ2-7, the complete variable domain reads KAGVTQTPRYLIKTRGQQVTLSCSPISGHRSVSWYQQTPGQGLQFLFEYFSETQRNKGNFPGRFSGRQFSNSRSEMNVSTLELGDSALYLCASSLGLSLDEQYFGPGTRLTVT.

The gene calls are TRBV11-2 and TRBJ2-5; TRBD2 aligns across 7 bases. Germline lookup yields CDR1 SGHAT and CDR2 FQNNGV. Trimming removed 4 bases from V and 13 bases from J; junction bases left unmatched: 21. The CDR3 contains 16 residues. CDR3 residues: CASSSANTPRLAQGYF. The CDR3 region has the DNA TGTGCCAGCAGCTCAGCCAATACCCCACGACTAGCCCAAGGGTACTTC. The whole variable domain, filled in from reference TRBV11-2 and TRBJ2-5, reads EAGVAQSPRYKIIEKRQSVAFWCNPISGHATLYWYQQILGQGPKLLIQFQNNGVVDDSQLPKDRFSAERLKGVDSTLKIQPAKLEDSAVYLCASSSANTPRLAQGYFGPGTRLLVL.

This sequence joins TRBV7-2 and TRBJ2-1; 7 nucleotides align to TRBD2. CDR1 SGHTA and CDR2 FQGNSA come from the germline V gene. Trimming at V came to 3 bases and at J to 0 bases, leaving 11 bases not matched to a gene. The CDR3 covers 18 residues. The DNA of the CDR3 is TGTGCCAGCAGCTTTCGGGGCCTAGCGGTCAGCTCCTACAATGAGCAGTTCTTC. Its protein is CASSFRGLAVSSYNEQFF.

This clonotype was seen repeatedly, ten times or more. V usage is TRBV5-1 and J usage is TRBJ2-3; maybe TRBD1 (6 bases). Trimming shortened V by 4 bases and J by 4 bases, and 10 bases separated the two germline ends. The CDR3 runs to 13 residues. Per the germline V gene, CDR1 is SGHRS and CDR2 is YFSETQ. In DNA, the CDR3 is TGCGCCAGCAGCCCACAGGGTTCAGATACGCAGTATTTT. This codes for CASSPQGSDTQYF.

The chain combines TRBV30 with TRBJ1-2; D is unclear. The CDR3 runs 13 residues. CDR1 and CDR2 from the germline V gene are GTSNPN and SVGIG (reference sequence). With 0 bases removed from V and 4 bases from J, the gap between germline ends came to 9 bases. This CDR3 reads CAWSVGGFYGYTF. The CDR3 region has the DNA TGTGCCTGGAGTGTAGGAGGGTTCTATGGCTACACCTTC.